Listed here are 20 T cell receptor beta chains from one sample, sequenced in a study of blood T cell repertoires in COVID-19. TCRdb's table, derived via immunoSEQ multiplex PCR, lists solely in-frame clones and lacks some. Among over 150,000 clones, about 88% were seen once, and the ten largest hold under 3%. The sequencing sample was made of peripheral blood. The receptors come from a woman aged 80 or older with COVID-19, enrolled during active disease.

This sequence joins TRBV19 and TRBJ1-5; D call uncertain. The ends were cut back, 5 bases at V and 2 bases at J, with 19 bases in the middle. This CDR3 spans 17 amino acids. The germline gives CDR1 LNHDA, CDR2 SQIVND (reference sequence). CDR3 sequence (DNA): TGTGCCAGTAGTCTAACGGCCTCACCCGGGGGCAATCAGCCCCAGCATTTT. Translated: CASSLTASPGGNQPQHF.

J is TRBJ1-1 and V is TRBV5-1; 7 bases match TRBD1. V lost 4 bases and J lost 0; bases outside the gene matches: 9. CDR1 is SGHRS and CDR2 is YFSETQ in the germline V gene. The CDR3 consists of 16 residues. The CDR3 spells CASSLIETGMNTEAFF. DNA for the CDR3: TGCGCCAGCAGCCTAATAGAGACAGGGATGAACACTGAAGCTTTCTTT.

The CDR3 spells CAIRDSDLDGYTF. CDR3 nucleotide sequence: TGTGCCATCAGAGACAGCGATTTGGATGGCTACACCTTC. V and J are TRBV10-3 and TRBJ1-2, with TRBD1 as a possible D gene (5 bases). CDR3 length equals 13 residues. Looked up from germline, CDR1 is ENHRY and CDR2 is SYGVKD. Trimming removed 6 bases from V and 6 bases from J, with 14 bases in between.

The chain combines TRBV5-4 with TRBJ2-5; the D gene is possibly TRBD2 (6 bases). V was clipped by 9 bases and J by 5 bases, with 23 bases between them. The CDR3 sequence is 15 residues long. Germline assignment: CDR1 SGHNT and CDR2 YYREEE (reference sequence). The CDR3 reads CATGVRDSSAETQYF. The DNA for the CDR3 is TGTGCCACGGGAGTGAGAGATAGTTCAGCGGAGACCCAGTACTTC.

The rearrangement links TRBV28 to TRBJ2-7; the match to TRBD1 covers 9 bases. Germline-derived CDR1 and CDR2 are MDHEN and SYDVKM. This CDR3 contains 13 residues. Trimming at V came to 6 bases and at J to 7 bases, leaving 7 bases not matched to a gene. CDR3 sequence: CASRGDRVVEQYF. Written as DNA, the CDR3 is TGTGCCAGCAGAGGGGACAGGGTGGTGGAGCAGTACTTC.

The rearrangement links TRBV7-2 to TRBJ2-2; 10 positions agree with TRBD2. Germline CDR1 is SGHTA and CDR2 is FQGNSA. With V trimmed by 5 bases and J by 6 bases, 3 bases remained unmatched. The CDR3 extends over 14 amino acids. CDR3 DNA sequence: TGTGCCAGCAGCCCGGGGACTAGCGCCGGGGAGCTGTTTTTT. Protein sequence: CASSPGTSAGELFF.

The chain couples TRBV2 to TRBJ2-2; 8 positions agree with TRBD1. In germline, CDR1 is SNHLY, CDR2 FYNNEI. The V segment lost 1 base and the J segment 7 bases; nucleotides outside the gene matches: 5. The CDR3 consists of 15 residues. The CDR3 nucleotides are TGTGCCAGCAGTGAAGGAGGAGGGACAGGCGGGGAGCTGTTTTTT. It yields the protein CASSEGGGTGGELFF.

This chain links TRBV4-3 with TRBJ2-3; 10 nucleotides agree with TRBD1. This CDR3 is 17 amino acids long. In germline, CDR1 is LGHNA, CDR2 YSLEER. The V gene end was trimmed by 3 bases and the J gene end by 3 bases; junction bases not matched to a gene: 9. As DNA, the CDR3 is TGCGCCAGCAGCCATCGCCGGGACAGGGGAAGTACAGATACGCAGTATTTT. Translation: CASSHRRDRGSTDTQYF.

J is TRBJ2-7 and V is TRBV7-9, with D maybe TRBD2 (7 bases). V lost 7 bases to trimming and J lost 4 bases, with 14 bases between them. This CDR3 region has 13 residues. Germline lookup yields CDR1 SEHNR and CDR2 FQNEAQ (reference sequence). The CDR3 DNA reads as TGTGCCAGCACCCCAAGGGGGGGGTACGAGCAGTACTTC. It specifies CASTPRGGYEQYF.

The J gene is TRBJ2-2, the V gene TRBV3-1 (or the pseudogene TRBV3-2); 7 bases match TRBD2. The CDR3 runs to 17 residues. The V gene's germline CDR1 is LGHDT and CDR2 YNNKEL (reference sequence). J was trimmed by 5 bases and V by 4 bases; bases with no gene match: 13. Here the CDR3 reads CASSPYSSGVRTGELFF. The CDR3 region has the DNA TGTGCCAGCAGCCCATATTCTAGCGGAGTGCGGACCGGGGAGCTGTTTTTT.

The chain uses TRBV9 and TRBJ2-7, with D possibly matching TRBD1 (6 bases). The CDR3 totals 14 residues. V was trimmed by 1 base and J by 9 bases, leaving 17 bases between them. CDR1 is SGDLS and CDR2 is YYNGEE in the germline V gene. CDR3 in DNA: TGTGCCAGCAGCGTATCGGTCAGGGACACCGTGCAGTACTTC. It is translated as CASSVSVRDTVQYF.

Of note for this clone: This sample includes further DNA sequences coding for the same CDR3. J is TRBJ2-1 and V is TRBV7-2; 7 positions agree with TRBD2. Germline lookup yields CDR1 SGHTA and CDR2 FQGNSA. After removal of 3 bases from V and 0 bases from J, the junction contained 2 bases not matched to a gene. The length of the CDR3 is 15 residues. The CDR3 coding sequence is TGTGCCAGCAGCTTGGGGAGGGGCTCCTACAATGAGCAGTTCTTC. It is translated as CASSLGRGSYNEQFF.

The chain is built from TRBV7-2 and TRBJ2-3; weak D call: TRBD1 (5 bases). Germline assignment: CDR1 SGHTA and CDR2 FQGNSA. V lost 5 bases, J lost 4 bases, and 22 bases lay in between. The CDR3 sequence is 17 residues long. The CDR3 here is CASSTTVTVSTADTQYF. Here the CDR3 DNA reads TGTGCCAGCAGCACGACCGTGACAGTTAGCACCGCAGATACGCAGTATTTT.

The genes are TRBV7-2 and TRBJ1-5; possible D gene TRBD1, 6 bases. Germline CDR1 SGHTA, CDR2 FQGNSA. The ends were cut back, 1 base at V and 5 bases at J, with 9 bases in the middle. This CDR3 is 14 amino acids long. The CDR3 loop reads CASSLDAGDQPQHF. Here the CDR3 DNA reads TGTGCCAGCAGCTTAGACGCAGGGGATCAGCCCCAGCATTTT.

J is TRBJ2-2 and V is TRBV2; D gene ambiguous. Germline V gives CDR1 SNHLY, CDR2 FYNNEI. The V and J ends lost 6 bases and 4 bases respectively, with 9 bases between them. CDR3 size: 13 residues. The CDR3 DNA sequence: TGTGCCAGCAGCGACTCCCGCACCGGGGAGCTGTTTTTT. This gives the protein CASSDSRTGELFF.

V is TRBV7-2 and J is TRBJ1-4, with TRBD1 matching over 8 bases. Germline V gives CDR1 SGHTA, CDR2 FQGNSA. The CDR3 loop spans 18 amino acids. V shed 3 bases and J 3 bases; nucleotides not matched to a gene: 12. The CDR3 protein is CASSFGTGPNPANEKLFF. DNA for the CDR3: TGTGCCAGCAGCTTTGGGACAGGTCCAAATCCAGCTAATGAAAAACTGTTTTTT.

The rearrangement uses TRBV11-2 and TRBJ1-1; a possible D gene is TRBD1 (6 bases). CDR1 is SGHAT, CDR2 FQNNGV, per germline. This CDR3 is built from 15 residues. V lost 1 base and J 4 bases, leaving 13 bases between the germline ends. The chain's CDR3 is CASSLGKGGGTEAFF. CDR3 nucleotides: TGTGCCAGCAGCTTAGGGAAAGGGGGTGGCACTGAAGCTTTCTTT.

V usage is TRBV7-2 and J usage is TRBJ2-3; 12 bases fit TRBD2. V dropped 4 bases and J dropped 7; count of bases not matched to a gene: 9. The germline V gene has CDR1 SGHTA and CDR2 FQGNSA. This CDR3 is built from 16 residues. CDR3 sequence (DNA): TGTGCCAGCAGCTCTACTAGCGGGAGGTCTTTTAATACGCAGTATTTT. Amino acids: CASSSTSGRSFNTQYF.

The V and J genes are TRBV19 and TRBJ1-5; D uncertain. The V and J ends lost 3 bases and 8 bases respectively, with 11 bases between them. The CDR3 runs 13 residues. Germline values: CDR1 LNHDA, CDR2 SQIVND (reference sequence). CDR3 sequence (DNA): TGTGCCAGTAGTATTGGGCAAATGGAGCCCCAGCATTTT. Translating it yields CASSIGQMEPQHF.

This rearrangement joins TRBV7-2 to TRBJ2-1, with a weak D call TRBD2 (6 bases). Germline CDR1 reads SGHTA; CDR2 reads FQGNSA. CDR3 size: 15 residues. V shed 5 bases and J shed 0 bases, with 11 bases lying between them. CDR3 protein: CASSTSGGSYNEQFF. For the CDR3, the DNA is TGTGCCAGCAGCACGTCCGGGGGCTCCTACAATGAGCAGTTCTTC.